The 30 T cell receptor beta chains below all came from one sample that was sequenced in a study of blood T cell repertoires in COVID-19. The protocol was immunoSEQ multiplex PCR, while the TCRdb copy is restricted to in-frame clones and leaves out a portion. Here the sample spans some 180,000 clones, 90% being singletons. The material sequenced was peripheral blood. The origin of the receptors is a man in his fifties with acute or convalescent COVID-19.

The chain uses TRBV10-3 and TRBJ1-2; TRBD1 agrees at 9 bases. V lost 6 bases, J lost 6 bases, and 8 bases stayed unmatched. This CDR3 has 14 residues. Germline CDR1 ENHRY, CDR2 SYGVKD. This chain's CDR3 is CAIRVDRGDNGYTF. In DNA form, the CDR3 reads TGTGCCATCAGAGTGGACAGGGGAGATAATGGCTACACCTTC.

The count of this clone is one. CDR3 DNA sequence: TGTGCCAGCAGCTTGGAGGGAGCAACTAATGAAAAACTGTTTTTT. It is translated as CASSLEGATNEKLFF. The chain links TRBV5-5 to TRBJ1-4; no firm D call. Trimming removed 0 bases from V and 0 bases from J, with 6 bases in between. This CDR3 is built from 15 residues. Germline CDR1 is SGHKS and CDR2 is YYEKEE (reference sequence).

The chain links TRBV6-5 to TRBJ1-1; D unclear. This CDR3 region has 15 residues. The V gene's germline CDR1 is MNHEY and CDR2 SVGAGI. Trimming took off 0 bases at V and 1 base at J, with 9 bases between the two ends. The CDR3 protein is CASSYSPVPNTEAFF. As DNA, the CDR3 is TGTGCCAGCAGTTACTCTCCGGTCCCGAACACTGAAGCTTTCTTT.

This sequence joins TRBV3-1 (or the pseudogene TRBV3-2) and TRBJ1-5; TRBD1 agrees at 9 bases. Unmatched junction bases numbered 5, after V lost 3 bases and J lost 5 bases. The CDR3 totals 15 residues. CDR1 and CDR2 from the germline V gene are LGHDT and YNNKEL (reference sequence). The CDR3 here is CASSQDTGGHQPQHF. The CDR3 nucleotides read TGTGCCAGCAGCCAGGATACAGGGGGCCATCAGCCCCAGCATTTT.

The chain combines TRBV28 with TRBJ2-1; 10 nucleotides agree with TRBD2. With 2 bases clipped from V and 5 bases from J, the junction kept 0 bases outside the gene matches. The CDR3 covers 14 residues. Germline CDR1 MDHEN, CDR2 SYDVKM. This CDR3 reads CASSLLAGDNEQFF. CDR3 DNA: TGTGCCAGCAGTTTACTAGCGGGAGACAATGAGCAGTTCTTC.

The chain carries TRBV4-2 and TRBJ2-1, with 11 bases lining up with TRBD2. J lost 7 bases, V lost 1 base, and 3 bases had no gene match. In germline, CDR1 is LGHNA, CDR2 YNFKEQ. The CDR3 is made up of 15 amino acids. The CDR3 spells CASSQATSGGNEQFF. CDR3 DNA: TGTGCCAGCAGCCAAGCCACTAGCGGGGGTAATGAGCAGTTCTTC.

In nucleotides, the CDR3 is TGTGCCAGTAGTACGCCGGGACAAGGACTCTATGGCTACACCTTC. As protein: CASSTPGQGLYGYTF. The chain is built from TRBV19 and TRBJ1-2; D might be TRBD1 (6 bases). This CDR3 is built from 15 residues. Trimming shortened V by 4 bases and J by 4 bases, and 16 bases separated the two germline ends. Germline V gene lookup returns CDR1 LNHDA and CDR2 SQIVND (reference sequence).

The V and J genes are TRBV19 and TRBJ2-7; no clear D gene. Germline V CDR1 and CDR2: LNHDA, SQIVND (reference sequence). Between the trimmed V and J ends, which lost 3 bases and 4 bases, there was a span of 10 bases. The CDR3 has 13 amino acids. The CDR3: CASSMGPPYEQYV. CDR3 bases: TGTGCCAGTAGTATGGGCCCCCCATACGAGCAGTACGTC.

Ten or more counts support this clone. V is TRBV7-2 and J is TRBJ1-2; possible D gene TRBD1, 5 bases. CDR1 and CDR2 (germline): SGHTA, FQGNSA. The CDR3 runs 15 residues. V was shortened by 0 bases and J by 6 bases, with 14 bases between the two germline ends. The CDR3 DNA follows: TGTGCCAGCAGCTTAGCCCCTTGGGGCGAGCATGGCTACACCTTC. Its protein is CASSLAPWGEHGYTF.

The chain carries TRBV10-2 and TRBJ2-5, with 7 bases lining up with TRBD2. There are 14 residues in the CDR3. Germline-derived CDR1 and CDR2 are WSHSY and SAAADI. V shed 6 bases, J shed 2 bases, and the junction held 6 bases outside the gene matches. CDR3 nucleotides: TGCGCCAGCAGCGGGAGCGGGGTTCAAGAGACCCAGTACTTC. It translates to CASSGSGVQETQYF.

This chain uses TRBV5-6 with TRBJ1-2; possibly TRBD1 for D (5 bases). Trimming cost V 7 bases and J 4 bases, with 17 bases left between them. Germline lookup yields CDR1 SGHDT and CDR2 YYEEEE. The CDR3 contains 14 residues. CDR3 sequence reads: CASSPGGRLYGYTF. The CDR3, as DNA: TGTGCCAGCTCTCCGGGGGGACGGCTCTATGGCTACACCTTC.

This chain links TRBV9 with TRBJ1-1, with TRBD1 matching 12 bases. Germline CDR1 reads SGDLS; CDR2 reads YYNGEE. V lost 4 bases and J lost 3; bases outside the gene matches: 7. The CDR3 runs 16 residues. CDR3 protein: CASSPRDRGRDTEAFF. The CDR3 DNA sequence: TGTGCCAGCAGCCCTAGGGACAGGGGGCGCGACACTGAAGCTTTCTTT.

The chain is built from TRBV12-5 and TRBJ2-2; D unresolved. CDR1 LGHNT and CDR2 FRNRAP come from the germline V gene. Trimming cost V 6 bases and J 0 bases, with 14 bases left between them. The CDR3 is made up of 16 amino acids. CDR3 bases: TGTGCTAGTGGCCCCACGTTCAGCGCGAACACCGGGGAGCTGTTTTTT. As protein: CASGPTFSANTGELFF.

The chain joins TRBV11-2 to TRBJ2-2; tentative D call: TRBD2 (6 bases). V was cut by 5 bases and J by 3 bases, with 19 bases left in between. This CDR3 has 17 amino acids. From germline, CDR1 is SGHAT and CDR2 FQNNGV. CDR3 sequence (DNA): TGTGCCAGCAGCCCGAGGCTACGGGAGTCGGACACCGGGGAGCTGTTTTTT. This sequence encodes CASSPRLRESDTGELFF.

The chain couples TRBV7-2 to TRBJ1-3, with TRBD1 matching over 7 bases. Looked up from germline, CDR1 is SGHTA and CDR2 is FQGNSA. The CDR3 covers 14 residues. Losses at the gene ends were 5 bases for V and 2 bases for J; bases not matched to a gene: 3. CDR3 residues: CASSPDRAGNTIYF. The CDR3 DNA is TGTGCCAGCAGCCCCGACAGGGCTGGAAACACCATATATTTT.

J is TRBJ2-2 and V is TRBV7-9; D may be TRBD1 (6 bases). V was cut by 5 bases and J by 2 bases, with 15 bases left in between. The CDR3 spans 16 residues. Germline CDR1 SEHNR, CDR2 FQNEAQ (reference sequence). The CDR3, as DNA: TGTGCCAGCAGCGGACCTCAGGGGATCAACACCGGGGAGCTGTTTTTT. Its protein product is CASSGPQGINTGELFF.

This rearrangement joins TRBV27 to TRBJ2-1; perhaps TRBD1 as D (5 bases). Germline V gene sequence: CDR1 MNHEY, CDR2 SMNVEV (reference sequence). Trimming removed 3 bases at V and 6 bases at J, with 9 bases between. The CDR3 totals 13 residues. The CDR3 loop reads CASSFWGPNEQFF. The CDR3 nucleotides read TGTGCCAGCAGTTTCTGGGGCCCCAATGAGCAGTTCTTC.

The chain has TRBV28 and TRBJ1-5, with D hard to call. Trimming shortened V by 1 base and J by 5 bases, and 18 bases separated the two germline ends. The CDR3 covers 17 residues. CDR1 MDHEN and CDR2 SYDVKM come from the germline V gene. As DNA, the CDR3 is TGTGCCAGCAGTTTATCCCGAGGGATTCCGGGAGATCAGCCCCAGCATTTT. It translates to CASSLSRGIPGDQPQHF.

V usage is TRBV29-1 and J usage is TRBJ1-4; D unresolved. CDR1 SQVTM and CDR2 ANQGSEA come from the germline V gene. The V and J ends lost 0 bases and 5 bases respectively, with 7 bases between them. This CDR3 is built from 13 residues. This CDR3 is CSVEENGNEKLFF. The CDR3 nucleotides read TGCAGCGTTGAAGAAAACGGGAATGAAAAACTGTTTTTT. The full variable domain, completed using reference TRBV29-1 and TRBJ1-4, is SAVISQKPSRDICQRGTSLTIQCQVDSQVTMMFWYRQQPGQSLTLIATANQGSEATYESGFVIDKFPISRPNLTFSTLTVSNMSPEDSSIYLCSVEENGNEKLFFGSGTQLSVL.

This clone is a singleton in its sample. The chain is built from TRBV27 and TRBJ2-7; 8 bases match TRBD1. Germline lookup yields CDR1 MNHEY and CDR2 SMNVEV (reference sequence). V shed 6 bases and J 1 base; nucleotides not matched to a gene: 5. The CDR3 is 14 residues long. The CDR3 spells CASRPGQVSYEQYF. The CDR3 region has the DNA TGTGCCAGCAGACCGGGACAGGTTTCCTACGAGCAGTACTTC.

The chain is built from TRBV15 and TRBJ1-6; D not resolved. Germline assignment: CDR1 LNHNV and CDR2 YYDKDF (reference sequence). The CDR3 length is 14 residues. Trimming stripped 0 bases from V and 5 bases from J, with 5 bases between. The CDR3 DNA is TGTGCCACCAGCAGAGATCCAAATAATTCACCCCTCCACTTT. It is translated as CATSRDPNNSPLHF.

This chain connects TRBV3-1 (or the pseudogene TRBV3-2) to TRBJ2-7, with no clear D. Germline values: CDR1 LGHDT, CDR2 YNNKEL (reference sequence). The V gene lost 2 bases and the J gene lost 2 bases, with 16 bases spanning the gap. The CDR3 runs 16 residues. The DNA of the CDR3 is TGTGCCAGCAGCCAACGTGGTCGTCCGGTGCCCTACGAGCAGTACTTC. Translating it yields CASSQRGRPVPYEQYF.

This clone was observed a handful of times. The CDR3 DNA reads as TGTGCCAGCAGTCAGGGACAGGGCTGGGAGAGCAATCAGCCCCAGCATTTT. Translated, it gives CASSQGQGWESNQPQHF. The V gene is TRBV6-6, the J gene TRBJ1-5; 9 nucleotides agree with TRBD1. V shed 5 bases and J 1 base; nucleotides not matched to a gene: 9. This CDR3 has 17 residues. In germline, CDR1 is MNHNY, CDR2 SVGAGI (reference sequence).

The chain uses TRBV19 and TRBJ2-3, with 13 bases lining up with TRBD2. The CDR3 runs 16 residues. The trim removed 6 bases at V and 6 bases at J, leaving 9 bases unmatched. Germline V lookup: CDR1 LNHDA, CDR2 SQIVND (reference sequence). CDR3 sequence (DNA): TGTGCCAGTAGCACCGGACTAGCGGGAGTCTACGATACGCAGTATTTT. Translation gives CASSTGLAGVYDTQYF.

The chain carries TRBV6-5 and TRBJ1-1; D not certain. V lost 4 bases and J lost 1, with 13 bases in between. From germline, CDR1 is MNHEY and CDR2 SVGAGI. The CDR3 totals 15 residues. The CDR3 reads CASSSPGRKNTEAFF. The CDR3 DNA reads TGTGCCAGCAGTTCCCCCGGCAGGAAGAACACTGAAGCTTTCTTT.

The J gene is TRBJ1-1, the V gene TRBV30; D possibly corresponds to TRBD1 (6 bases). The CDR3 is 14 residues long. Trimming stripped 4 bases from V and 0 bases from J, with 12 bases between. Germline V gene data show CDR1 as GTSNPN and CDR2 as SVGIG (reference sequence). Here the CDR3 reads CAWIPAGVNTEAFF. CDR3 nucleotides: TGTGCCTGGATCCCGGCAGGGGTGAACACTGAAGCTTTCTTT.

The chain has TRBV7-8 and TRBJ1-6; no definite D call. The V end lost 5 bases, the J end lost 10 bases, and 12 bases lay between the germline ends. Germline V gives CDR1 SGHVS, CDR2 FQNEAQ. There are 13 residues in the CDR3. The CDR3 protein is CASSRILGSPLHF. In nucleotides, the CDR3 is TGTGCCAGCAGCCGTATCCTGGGCTCACCCCTCCACTTT.

V and J are TRBV27 and TRBJ2-5; 14 bases are a match to TRBD2. The CDR3 length is 15 residues. The V gene end was trimmed by 5 bases and the J gene end by 3 bases; junction bases not matched to a gene: 2. Germline values: CDR1 MNHEY, CDR2 SMNVEV (reference sequence). CDR3 sequence (DNA): TGTGCCAGCAGTCCGGGACTAGCGGGAGAAGAGACCCAGTACTTC. Translated, it gives CASSPGLAGEETQYF.

The rearrangement links TRBV10-3 to TRBJ1-6; 8 nucleotides align to TRBD1. This CDR3 is built from 17 residues. Germline V gives CDR1 ENHRY, CDR2 SYGVKD. J was trimmed by 0 bases and V by 6 bases; bases with no gene match: 7. The CDR3 sequence: CAISRDRQSSYNSPLHF. The CDR3 DNA follows: TGTGCCATCAGCCGGGACAGGCAGAGCTCCTATAATTCACCCCTCCACTTT.

The chain couples TRBV27 to TRBJ2-4, with a tentative D call TRBD2 (5 bases). This CDR3 comprises 14 residues. V lost 8 bases and J 0 bases, leaving 11 bases between the germline ends. Looked up from germline, CDR1 is MNHEY and CDR2 is SMNVEV (reference sequence). The CDR3 region is CASRSAGAKNIQYF. CDR3 coding DNA: TGTGCCAGCCGTTCGGCGGGAGCCAAAAACATTCAGTACTTC.